This T cell receptor (beta chain) came from a study of cytomegalovirus exposure and HLA in healthy donors (dated by TCRdb to 2016 to 2017). Turning to the overall study: In an earlier analysis of roughly 500 of the donors, under 300 Gb of sequence data and some 120 million unique TCR beta sequences from about 179 million T cells were reported. In an earlier analysis of over 550 of the donors, high-throughput TCR beta sequencing was used to judge whether each TCR beta V gene segment behaved as functional or pseudogenic. The later analysis used no new phenotypic data to find candidate immune exposures, relying instead on TCR beta sequences and their occurrence across donors. The study was designed to test whether signatures of past pathogen exposure could be identified by cataloging public T cell receptors. Donor age, sex, ethnicity and CMV serostatus were compiled together with the repertoire data. Typing coverage differed by locus: A, B, C, DRB1 and DQB1 were typed in roughly 629-630 donors, DQA1 in about 550, DPA1 in roughly 590, and DPB1 in about 450. Roughly 5 DR-DQ haplotypes were handled as single units for association and clustering because linkage in the cohort was strong. To study patterns of TCR occurrence, a later analysis re-analyzed previously published TCR beta repertoires from 600 to 750 donors and added high-resolution HLA genotyping. HLA typing included class I and class II loci at four-digit resolution. The genetic ancestry cluster associated with self-reported Caucasian donors included about 84% of the roughly 360 genotyped donors. An early release covering roughly 580 HLA-typed donors comprised 250 to 350 gigabases of sequencing data and around 80 million unique TCR sequences. High-throughput TCR immunosequencing, statistical association of individual TCRs with disease status, and machine learning were combined to predict cytomegalovirus infection status. In a later genetic analysis, genome-wide SNP genotypes for about three fifths of the roughly 670 donors were used, and that subset was treated as a discovery cohort. Using immunosequencing, the study profiled T cell repertoires from about 610 subjects and related those repertoires to cytomegalovirus serostatus. Every repertoire in the discovery cohort had been generated on one and the same sequencing platform. Besides the first cohort of roughly 660 subjects, a separate validation cohort made up of roughly 120 different subjects was used. Across about 370 genotyped donors of the cohort, an average of roughly 250,000 unique TCR beta nucleotide sequences per donor were sequenced, and roughly 18% of those sequences were non-productive.

The cohort comprised some 730 healthy bone marrow donors. Cohort members were all nominally healthy when sampled, although unrecorded immune exposures were likely present. The donor tested CMV seronegative, placing the donor among the roughly 340 seronegative members of the cohort. A peripheral blood sample was collected from each donor, and TCR beta sequencing was performed on peripheral blood mononuclear cells. The Qiagen DNeasy Blood Extraction Kit was used to extract genomic DNA from the blood cell samples. Comment on this clone: It has no known antigen specificity. Base quality data are lacking; no much larger clone is found one base away.

The paper as a whole reports these results and caveats: In a later genetic analysis, a missense DCLRE1C variant was associated with V-gene and J-gene trimming of TCR beta chains, and the association was replicated in an independent cohort. Most TCR sequences were seen in very few donors, while some public TCRs were found in many individuals. In a later analysis, several top co-occurrence clusters were reported to appear linked to parvovirus B19, influenza, CMV and Epstein-Barr virus. The study listed 150 to 200 TCR beta chains as associated with cytomegalovirus. Roughly uniform sequencing depth across donors was assumed in presence/absence analyses, although this assumption may not hold. According to a later analysis, TCR association rates differed among HLA loci, with DRB1 alleles showing the most associated TCRs and HLA-C alleles showing the fewest. An earlier analysis of approximately 530 of the donors showed that most TCR beta V segments appeared in productive rearrangements either about 87% or about 30% of the time, which broadly matched IMGT annotations. Compared with equally common non-associated chains, HLA-associated TCR beta chains in a later analysis were more clonally expanded and had lower generation probabilities. In this cohort, only TCR beta chains were sequenced, and detectable features were limited by the absence of alpha or paired-chain data. A few of the identified cytomegalovirus-associated TCR beta chains were confirmed in vitro to be specific for cytomegalovirus antigens. A further reported finding was that TCR beta sequences accurately predicted the HLA-A and HLA-B alleles for most subjects in the first cohort. Linkage disequilibrium might explain the correlated functional status among segregating V segments, but an unknown experimental factor could not be ruled out. Assigning TCR associations to individual alleles was difficult when HLA alleles, especially DR and DQ, strongly co-occurred. The classifier was reported to diagnose cytomegalovirus status with high specificity and sensitivity in both the original and validation cohorts. At a false discovery rate of 0.05, a later analysis linked 16,951 TCR beta sequences to specific HLA alleles. According to a later analysis, most CMV-associated TCR beta chains appeared to be HLA-restricted, and the HLA associations seemed to be driven largely by CMV exposure. The authors suggested that the approach could potentially be extended to other disease states and immunological phenotypes. Because HLA typing was missing for some donors at each locus, association tests included only the typed subset. Immune exposure information for the cohort was limited to CMV serostatus. The 87-base-pair reads could not distinguish some IMGT-functional V segments, including TRBV6-2 and TRBV6-3, so those segments were excluded. According to a later genetic analysis, donors in an Asian-associated ancestry cluster had fewer N-insertions in productive TCRs than the approximately 670-donor mean. Because counts were too low, fewer than 20 rarely observed V segments, including chromosome 9 orphons, were excluded from the earlier analysis of under 650 of the donors. A cluster of highly shared sequence variants was judged likely to be a technical artifact of the sequencing pipeline.

Receptors were amplified or captured by the immunoSEQ multiplex PCR assay. For the multiplex PCR, a mixture combining 60 forward primers for TCR Vbeta segments and 13 reverse primers for TCR Jbeta segments was used. A multiplex PCR assay on genomic DNA amplified the CDR3 region of rearranged TCR beta genes. On the Illumina HiSeq System, the amplified TCR beta libraries were sequenced as 87-base-pair reads. The paper's processing steps were these. In a later analysis, around 80 million unique TCR beta chains were counted across the 650 to 700 repertoires, and about 9.9 million of these chains were shared by at least two donors. Raw reads were error-corrected and collapsed into unique sequences by a nearest-neighbor algorithm in which closely related sequences were merged to remove PCR and sequencing errors. V, D and J gene segments were assigned by aligning CDR3 sequences to IMGT reference sequences. For a sequence to be retained, at least a six-nucleotide match to both a V gene segment and a J gene segment was required. Rearrangements were classified as productive when the CDR3 lacked stop codons and remained in frame with V and J, and all other rearrangements were classified as non-productive. Following IMGT convention, CDR3 was defined as the stretch from the second conserved V-encoded cysteine up to the conserved J-encoded phenylalanine. The earlier analysis of approximately 500 of the donors excluded sequences that lacked an unambiguous match to a single V gene segment. In an earlier analysis of roughly 600 of the donors, a V segment was called functional when productive rearrangements were above 56.7%, and segregating when the standard deviation between donors exceeded 5%. A statistical classification framework was built to diagnose cytomegalovirus status from the catalog of TCR beta chain sequences. In a later analysis, TCR nucleotide sequences were compared against IMGT/GENE-DB human TR gene sequences so that V and J genes could be assigned. The TCRdist pipeline was used in a later analysis to assign CDR3 sequences and most-parsimonious VDJ recombination scenarios. A later analysis defined each TCR beta chain by its CDR3 amino acid sequence plus V-gene family, and excluded reads lacking a unique V-gene family. As a way to deal with suspected cross-contamination and a sequencing artifact, a later analysis dropped hundreds of nucleotide sequences that were highly shared and had low generation probability. In a later analysis, a clonal expansion index was calculated for each public chain from normalized within-repertoire ranks of inferred template counts. In a later analysis, generation probabilities were computed using a VDJ recombination model fitted to out-of-frame rearrangements, and the results were checked against IGoR. Hypergeometric tests were used in a later analysis to score TCR-TCR, TCR-HLA and TCR-CMV co-occurrence, with a repertoire-size bias correction applied to the TCR pairs. False discovery rates were estimated in a later analysis by permuting HLA or CMV assignments 20 times. In a later analysis, co-occurring TCRs were grouped with DBSCAN, and TCRdist sequence similarity was added when clustering was performed within HLA-allele-positive subsets. Repertoires with fewer than 30,000 or more than 120,000 public chains, plus five repertoires with anomalous nucleotide sharing, were excluded from co-occurrence clustering. The immuneACCESS repertoire file appears here via TCRdb, limited to in-frame rearrangements. These files lack a portion of the clones; in checked studies, under half of the deficit traces to unresolved V genes, and the cause of the others is not known. V and J calls and clone size follow that table, whereas D and trimming were derived from the DNA. This sample comprises about 160,000 clones, around 76% of them detected only once. Of the sample, more than 1.2% is held by the ten largest clones.

The CDR3 measures 14 amino acids from cysteine to phenylalanine. Here the CDR3 DNA is all that survives: 42 bases in frame from base 1. In the germline V gene, CDR1 corresponds to SGHTA and CDR2 to FQGNSA. Relative to germline, V is missing 1 base and J is missing 4 bases, with 3 bases of the junction outside any gene match. The rearranged segments are TRBV7-2 and TRBJ2-5; 7 middle bases align to TRBD2. The TCR originated in a man in his fifties or sixties in good health and CMV-seronegative. The sequencing input was PBMCs. The base sequence is TGTGCCAGCAGCTTAGGGGCGGGGGTAGAGACCCAGTACTTC. Translated, it reads CASSLGAGVETQYF.